This TCR beta chain appears in the sequencing data of a study of blood T cell repertoires in COVID-19. Assay: immunoSEQ multiplex PCR; the TCRdb copy retains only in-frame clones and omits some. Among 100,000 to 150,000 clones listed, about 91% were seen once. Losses at the gene ends were 3 bases for V and 2 bases for J; bases not matched to a gene: 0. CDR3 length: 14 residues. Germline values: CDR1 SEHNR, CDR2 FQNEAQ (reference sequence). The source of this sequence is a man between 45 and 60 years old with acute or convalescent COVID-19. The rearrangement joins TRBV7-9 to TRBJ1-4; 7 positions agree with TRBD1. The sequenced material came from peripheral blood. The CDR3, as DNA: TGTGCCAGCAGCTTGACAGGGACTAATGAAAAACTGTTTTTT. Encoded protein: CASSLTGTNEKLFF.